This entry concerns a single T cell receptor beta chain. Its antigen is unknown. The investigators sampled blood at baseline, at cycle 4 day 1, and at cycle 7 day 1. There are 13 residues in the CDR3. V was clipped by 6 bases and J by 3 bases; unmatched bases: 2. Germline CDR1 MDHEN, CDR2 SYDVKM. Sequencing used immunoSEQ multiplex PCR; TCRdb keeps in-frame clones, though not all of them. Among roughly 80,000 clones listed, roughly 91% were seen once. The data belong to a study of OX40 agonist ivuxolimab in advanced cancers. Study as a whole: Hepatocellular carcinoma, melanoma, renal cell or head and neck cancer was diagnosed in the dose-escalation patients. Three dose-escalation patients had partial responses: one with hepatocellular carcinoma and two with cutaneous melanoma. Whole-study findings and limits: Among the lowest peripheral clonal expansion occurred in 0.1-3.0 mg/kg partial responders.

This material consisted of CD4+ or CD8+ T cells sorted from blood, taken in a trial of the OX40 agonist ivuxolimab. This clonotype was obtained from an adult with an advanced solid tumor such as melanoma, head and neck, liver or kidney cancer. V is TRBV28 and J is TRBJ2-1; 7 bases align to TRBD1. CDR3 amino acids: CASRGTVYNEQFF. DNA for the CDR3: TGTGCCAGCAGGGGGACAGTCTACAATGAGCAGTTCTTC.